The 20 T cell receptor beta chains reported below all come from one sample, sequenced in a study of blood T cells in healthy people across ages. Using a J-beta primer mix together with a sample-barcoded 5' primer, a second PCR was run for roughly 6 to 12 cycles. MiXCR was run by TCRdb on the 5' RACE reads, yielding one entry per CDR3 protein. The repertoire holds 350,000 to 450,000 distinct CDR3 sequences, about 52% seen once, with 45% to 55% in the top ten. The material sequenced was blood. The source is a man between 60 and 70 years old in good health.

A few counts support this clonotype. The chain uses TRBV6-2 or TRBV6-3 and TRBJ2-7, with 8 bases aligning to TRBD1. This CDR3 is built from 15 residues. The ends lost 5 bases at V and 2 bases at J; junction bases unmatched: 8. CDR1 MNHEY and CDR2 SVGEGT come from the germline V gene. CDR3 in amino acids: CASSTRQGLPYEQYF. Written as DNA, the CDR3 is TGTGCCAGCAGTACGAGACAGGGGTTGCCCTACGAGCAGTACTTC.

The rearrangement joins TRBV20-1 to TRBJ1-2; D perhaps matches TRBD1 (6 bases). Between the trimmed V and J ends, which lost 0 bases and 8 bases, there was a span of 22 bases. Germline V gene sequence: CDR1 DFQATT, CDR2 SNEGSKA (reference sequence). The CDR3 is 16 amino acids. The CDR3 DNA sequence: TGCAGTGCTAGAGATCGAATTGTGGGCAGGGGACGGGGCTACACCTTC. Translation gives CSARDRIVGRGRGYTF.

This clonotype was seen a handful of times. The chain joins TRBV5-1 to TRBJ2-1; the match to TRBD2 covers 12 bases. Germline CDR1 and CDR2: SGHRS and YFSETQ. The CDR3 sequence is 15 residues long. V shed 4 bases and J 8 bases; nucleotides not matched to a gene: 7. In DNA, the CDR3 is TGCGCCAGCAGCATTGCTAGCGGGAGGGCCGATGAGCAGTTCTTC. Encoded protein: CASSIASGRADEQFF.

Worth noting for this clonotype: This may arise from a read error, as a much more abundant clone is one base away. The conserved phenylalanine or tryptophan is not found at the CDR3 terminus, so this likely reflects a read error. CDR3 protein: CSVGTGRHEQYL. The CDR3 nucleotides read TGCAGCGTTGGGACAGGGAGGCACGAGCAGTACTTA. The chain couples TRBV29-1 to TRBJ2-7, with 8 bases aligning to TRBD1. The germline V gene encodes CDR1 SQVTM and CDR2 ANQGSEA. CDR3 length: 12 amino acids. The V gene end was trimmed by 4 bases and the J gene end by 5 bases; junction bases not matched to a gene: 4.

The V gene is TRBV10-3, the J gene TRBJ1-5, with 7 bases that match TRBD1. The CDR3 loop spans 13 amino acids. CDR1 ENHRY and CDR2 SYGVKD come from the germline V gene. The J segment lost 6 bases and the V segment lost 6 bases, leaving 5 bases of the junction unmatched. The CDR3 bases are TGTGCCATCAGCAGACAGGGTGGTCAGCCCCAGCATTTT. This gives the protein CAISRQGGQPQHF.

The rearrangement uses TRBV5-1 and TRBJ1-1; 7 bases align to TRBD1. Germline CDR1 and CDR2: SGHRS and YFSETQ. The CDR3 is made up of 13 amino acids. V shed 0 bases, J shed 8 bases, and the junction held 4 bases outside the gene matches. In nucleotides, the CDR3 is TGCGCCAGCAGCTTGGCAGGGACAGCCGAAGCTTTCTTT. It specifies CASSLAGTAEAFF.

The chain couples TRBV20-1 to TRBJ2-7; D not resolved. TRBJ2-4 matches the DNA end more closely, so the J call is doubtful. Germline V gene lookup returns CDR1 DFQATT and CDR2 SNEGSKA (reference sequence). The CDR3 extends over 15 amino acids. The CDR3 here is CSARDPRSLSDIQYF. The CDR3 coding sequence is TGCAGTGCTAGAGATCCGCGGTCTCTCTCGGACATTCAGTACTTC.

This clonotype was observed a handful of times. The chain uses TRBV20-1 and TRBJ2-5, with a tentative D call TRBD1 (6 bases). The CDR3 is 11 amino acids. The V and J ends lost 8 bases and 5 bases respectively, with 12 bases between them. The germline CDR1 and CDR2 sequences are DFQATT and SNEGSKA (reference sequence). CDR3 in amino acids: CSTGQKETQYF. CDR3 sequence (DNA): TGCAGTACGGGACAAAAGGAGACCCAGTACTTC.

There are many counts of this clonotype. The chain carries TRBV20-1 and TRBJ2-5; 8 bases fit TRBD1. After removal of 6 bases from V and 5 bases from J, the junction contained 11 bases not matched to a gene. Per germline, CDR1 DFQATT and CDR2 SNEGSKA (reference sequence). CDR3 size: 14 residues. The CDR3 protein is CSAPPDRVDETQYF. Here the CDR3 DNA reads TGCAGTGCCCCGCCGGACAGGGTAGATGAGACCCAGTACTTC.

This clonotype was counted a few times. CDR3 in amino acids: CASSPALGQAQYF. As DNA, the CDR3 is TGTGCCAGCAGTCCCGCCCTAGGTCAGGCGCAGTATTTT. V usage is TRBV6-1 and J usage is TRBJ2-3; D is ambiguous. Trimming removed 5 bases from V and 10 bases from J, with 16 bases in between. CDR3 length: 13 amino acids. The germline V gene encodes CDR1 MNHNS and CDR2 SASEGT.

On this clonotype: This sequence may be a read error, since a much larger clone differs from it by one base. The chain has TRBV7-2 and TRBJ2-7, with 8 positions matching TRBD2. V gave up 5 bases and J gave up 7 bases; unmatched junction bases: 16. Germline V gene sequence: CDR1 SGHTA, CDR2 FQGNSA. The CDR3 extends over 16 amino acids. As DNA, the CDR3 is TGTGCCAGCAGCCCCGGGCGGGGGGTTGGTTTTCATGAGCAGTACTTC. Translated, it gives CASSPGRGVGFHEQYF.

The chain is built from TRBV21-1 and TRBJ1-5; the table assigns TRBD1, which was not confirmed against the DNA. TRBV21-1 is marked as a pseudogene. CDR3 size: 16 residues. This CDR3 is CASSKVRGPGNQPQHF. CDR3 in DNA: TGTGCCAGCAGCAAAGTAAGGGGGCCGGGCAATCAGCCCCAGCATTTT.

This chain connects TRBV28 to TRBJ2-4, with 14 positions matching TRBD2. The end of the DNA aligns better with TRBJ2-7, so the J call may be wrong. This CDR3 is built from 15 residues. Germline-derived CDR1 and CDR2 are MDHEN and SYDVKM. CDR3 in DNA: TGTGCCAGCGGACCCCCGGGACTAGCGGGAGACGAGCAGTACTTC. Translation: CASGPPGLAGDEQYF.

The chain uses TRBV4-3 and TRBJ1-1; 7 nucleotides match TRBD1. The germline gives CDR1 LGHNA, CDR2 YSLEER. This CDR3 has 13 residues. V lost 4 bases, J lost 5 bases, and 4 bases stayed unmatched. Here the CDR3 reads CASSPQGRTEAFF. CDR3 DNA sequence: TGCGCCAGCAGCCCACAGGGGCGGACTGAAGCTTTCTTT.

This clonotype was counted a single time. Just one base apart from a much larger clone, this may be a read error. V and J are TRBV7-8 and TRBJ2-7; D unresolved. Germline V gene data show CDR1 as SGHVS and CDR2 as FQNEAQ. Trimming removed 2 bases at V and 0 bases at J, with 8 bases between. The CDR3 runs 14 residues. In DNA form, the CDR3 reads TGTGCCAGCAGCTTAAATTTAGCCTCCTACGAGCAGTACTTC. It encodes CASSLNLASYEQYF. The variable domain in full, completed from reference TRBV7-8 and TRBJ2-7, reads GAGVSQSPRYKVAKRGQDVALRCDPISGHVSLFWYQQALGQGPEFLTYFQNEAQLDKSGLPSDRFFAERPEGSVSTLKIQRTQQEDSAVYLCASSLNLASYEQYFGPGTRLTVT.

This clonotype has more than one count but fewer than ten. The rearrangement uses TRBV5-1 and TRBJ2-7; D is perhaps TRBD1 (6 bases). V lost 4 bases and J lost 3, with 14 bases in between. The CDR3 runs 14 residues. The V gene's germline CDR1 is SGHRS and CDR2 YFSETQ. The DNA of the CDR3 is TGCGCCAGCAGCCCCAACCGGGACAACTACGAGCAGTACTTC. It specifies CASSPNRDNYEQYF.

This clonotype showed up just once. V gene TRBV25-1 combines with J gene TRBJ2-7, with 8 bases fitting TRBD1. The ends lost 6 bases at V and 6 bases at J; junction bases unmatched: 7. The CDR3 is 13 amino acids. Germline-derived CDR1 and CDR2 are MGHDK and SYGVNS. The CDR3 DNA sequence: TGTGCCAGCAGACAGACAGGGGTGGGCGAGCAGTACTTC. Encoded protein: CASRQTGVGEQYF.

This chain joins TRBV11-2 and TRBJ2-5, with TRBD1 as a possible D gene (6 bases). The CDR3 covers 14 residues. Germline V gives CDR1 SGHAT, CDR2 FQNNGV. The V gene lost 3 bases and the J gene lost 5 bases, with 13 bases spanning the gap. The CDR3 nucleotides read TGTGCCAGCAGCTTTAATTTGCAGGGGGAGACCCAGTACTTC. The encoded protein is CASSFNLQGETQYF.

This clonotype appeared a single time. The chain couples TRBV6-6 to TRBJ1-1; tentative D call: TRBD1 (5 bases). The V end was cut by 8 bases, the J end by 5 bases, with 18 bases between. The germline CDR1 and CDR2 sequences are MNHNY and SVGAGI (reference sequence). This CDR3 contains 14 residues. CDR3 loop: CASLGRGAKTEAFF. Written as DNA, the CDR3 is TGTGCCAGCTTGGGCCGGGGCGCGAAAACTGAAGCTTTCTTT.

The gene calls are TRBV6-5 and TRBJ1-6, with 7 bases fitting TRBD1. The trim removed 5 bases at V and 5 bases at J, leaving 0 bases unmatched. Germline loops: CDR1 MNHEY, CDR2 SVGAGI. This CDR3 comprises 13 residues. The CDR3 spells CASSDRDNSPLHF. The CDR3 DNA is TGTGCCAGCAGTGACAGGGATAATTCACCCCTCCACTTT.